Shown below are 7 T cell receptor beta chains from a single sample sequenced in a study of blood T cell repertoires in COVID-19. Repertoires were generated with immunoSEQ multiplex PCR, while TCRdb's copy carries only in-frame clones and drops some. The sample has about 150,000 clones, around 88% seen once. Sequenced: peripheral blood. The receptors shown here come from a human donor in a cohort sampled during active COVID-19.

The rearrangement links TRBV6-5 to TRBJ1-6; D may be TRBD1 (6 bases). The V end was cut by 4 bases, the J end by 11 bases, with 9 bases between. The germline V gene has CDR1 MNHEY and CDR2 SVGAGI. The CDR3 sequence is 12 residues long. The CDR3 nucleotides are TGTGCCAGCAGTTCAGGGGTTCCACCCCTCCACTTT. Translated, it gives CASSSGVPPLHF.

In nucleotides, the CDR3 is TGTGCCTGGAGTGTTCAGGGGGCGAATGGCTACACCTTC. Amino acid sequence: CAWSVQGANGYTF. The J gene is TRBJ1-2, the V gene TRBV30; 8 bases line up with TRBD1. Per germline, CDR1 GTSNPN and CDR2 SVGIG (reference sequence). V shed 0 bases, J shed 6 bases, and the junction held 3 bases outside the gene matches. CDR3 size: 13 residues.

The V and J genes are TRBV14 and TRBJ1-3; D possibly corresponds to TRBD1 (6 bases). Per germline, CDR1 SGHDN and CDR2 FVKESK. The CDR3 runs 16 residues. Trimming shortened V by 4 bases and J by 0 bases, and 13 bases separated the two germline ends. CDR3 in amino acids: CASSPRGHRSGNTIYF. The CDR3 region has the DNA TGTGCCAGCAGCCCCAGGGGTCATCGCTCTGGAAACACCATATATTTT.

The gene calls are TRBV5-4 and TRBJ2-7; maybe TRBD2 (5 bases). With 4 bases removed from V and 4 bases from J, the gap between germline ends came to 9 bases. This CDR3 is 12 amino acids long. CDR1 and CDR2 from the germline V gene are SGHNT and YYREEE (reference sequence). The CDR3 nucleotides read TGTGCCAGCAGCGCCCCGGGGTACGAGCAGTACTTC. Protein product: CASSAPGYEQYF.

This clone was seen once. The chain has TRBV3-1 (or the pseudogene TRBV3-2) and TRBJ1-6, with TRBD1 matching over 9 bases. Germline V lookup: CDR1 LGHDT, CDR2 YNNKEL (reference sequence). The CDR3 sequence is 22 residues long. The trim removed 1 base at V and 0 bases at J, leaving 16 bases unmatched. CDR3 nucleotides: TGTGCCAGCAGCCAAGTTTTTTTTCCGGGACAGGGCCCAAGCTCCTATAATTCACCCCTCCACTTT. Its protein is CASSQVFFPGQGPSSYNSPLHF.

The chain is built from TRBV6-2 or TRBV6-3 and TRBJ2-7; TRBD1 agrees at 10 bases. Per germline, CDR1 MNHEY and CDR2 SVGEGT. CDR3 size: 16 residues. V lost 6 bases to trimming and J lost 7 bases; unmatched junction nucleotides: 15. The CDR3 sequence is CASSRRIGTGVQEQYF. CDR3 coding DNA: TGTGCCAGCAGCCGACGAATCGGGACAGGGGTACAAGAGCAGTACTTC.

The chain has TRBV6-1 and TRBJ1-4; 8 bases line up with TRBD1. This CDR3 contains 14 residues. The J segment lost 14 bases and the V segment lost 2 bases, leaving 10 bases of the junction unmatched. Germline-derived CDR1 and CDR2 are MNHNS and SASEGT. The CDR3 DNA sequence: TGTGCCAGCAGTGAACAGTCAGGGGGCATAGGTCTGTTTTTT. Its translation is CASSEQSGGIGLFF.